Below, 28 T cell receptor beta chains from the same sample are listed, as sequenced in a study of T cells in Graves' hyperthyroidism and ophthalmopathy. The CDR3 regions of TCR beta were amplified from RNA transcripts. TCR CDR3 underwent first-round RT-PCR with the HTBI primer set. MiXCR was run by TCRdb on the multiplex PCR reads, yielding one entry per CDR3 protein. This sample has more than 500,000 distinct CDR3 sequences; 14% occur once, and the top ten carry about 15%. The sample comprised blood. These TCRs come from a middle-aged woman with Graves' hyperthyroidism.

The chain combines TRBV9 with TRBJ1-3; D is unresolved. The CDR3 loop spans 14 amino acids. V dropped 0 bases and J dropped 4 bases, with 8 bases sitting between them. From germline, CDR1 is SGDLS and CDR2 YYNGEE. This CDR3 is CASSVGVGGNTIYF. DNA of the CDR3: TGTGCCAGCAGCGTAGGGGTAGGGGGAAACACCATATATTTT.

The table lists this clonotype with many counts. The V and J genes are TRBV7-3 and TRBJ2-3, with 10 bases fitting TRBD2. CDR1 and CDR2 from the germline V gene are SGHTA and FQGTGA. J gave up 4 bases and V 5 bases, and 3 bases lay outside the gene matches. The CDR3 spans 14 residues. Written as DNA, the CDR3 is TGTGCCAGCAGCCGGGGACTAGCGTCAGATACGCAGTATTTT. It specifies CASSRGLASDTQYF.

CDR3 in DNA: TGTGCCAGCAGCCAAGAAGAGGACGGACCCTACGAGCAGTACTTC. Translating it yields CASSQEEDGPYEQYF. This chain joins TRBV4-2 and TRBJ2-7, with D uncertain. The germline V and J ends were trimmed by 0 bases and 2 bases, with 11 bases remaining between them. Germline CDR1 and CDR2: LGHNA and YNFKEQ. The CDR3 loop spans 15 amino acids.

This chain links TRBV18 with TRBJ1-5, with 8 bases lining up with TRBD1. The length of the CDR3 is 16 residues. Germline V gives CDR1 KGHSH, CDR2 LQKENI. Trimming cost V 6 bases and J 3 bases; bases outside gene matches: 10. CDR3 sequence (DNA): TGTGCCAGCTCGACCCAGCCAGGGGGCGTCAATCAGCCCCAGCATTTT. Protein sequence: CASSTQPGGVNQPQHF.

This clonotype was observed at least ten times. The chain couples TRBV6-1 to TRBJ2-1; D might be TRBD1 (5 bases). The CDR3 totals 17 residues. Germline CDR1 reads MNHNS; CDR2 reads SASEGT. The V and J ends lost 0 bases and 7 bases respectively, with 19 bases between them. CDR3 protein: CASSEAQGVGVGNEQFF. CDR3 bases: TGTGCCAGCAGTGAAGCGCAGGGTGTTGGGGTGGGGAATGAGCAGTTCTTC.

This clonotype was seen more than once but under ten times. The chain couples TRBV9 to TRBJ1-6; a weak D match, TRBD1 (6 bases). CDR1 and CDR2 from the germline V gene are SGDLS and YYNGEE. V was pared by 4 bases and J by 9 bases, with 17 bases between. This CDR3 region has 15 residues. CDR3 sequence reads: CASSLKTGLGSPLHF. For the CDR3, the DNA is TGTGCCAGCAGCCTCAAGACAGGTCTAGGTTCACCCCTCCACTTT.

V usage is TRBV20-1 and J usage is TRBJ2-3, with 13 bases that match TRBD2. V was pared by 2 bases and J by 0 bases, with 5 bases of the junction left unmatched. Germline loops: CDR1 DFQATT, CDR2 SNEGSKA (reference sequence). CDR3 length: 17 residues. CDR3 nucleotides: TGCAGTGCTAGAACGACTAGCGGGAGGACTAGCACAGATACGCAGTATTTT. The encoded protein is CSARTTSGRTSTDTQYF.

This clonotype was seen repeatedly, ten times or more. CDR3 sequence reads: CASSSGLARDTGELFF. The CDR3 bases are TGTGCCAGCAGTTCTGGACTAGCGCGCGACACCGGGGAGCTGTTTTTT. The chain uses TRBV6-1 and TRBJ2-2; TRBD2 matches at 9 bases. The V gene's germline CDR1 is MNHNS and CDR2 SASEGT. The CDR3 is 16 amino acids. Trimming removed 5 bases from V and 3 bases from J; junction bases left unmatched: 7.

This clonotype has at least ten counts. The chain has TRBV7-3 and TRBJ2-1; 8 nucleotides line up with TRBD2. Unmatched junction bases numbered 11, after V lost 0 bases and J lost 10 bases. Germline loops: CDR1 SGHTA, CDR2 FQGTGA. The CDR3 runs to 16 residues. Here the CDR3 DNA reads TGTGCCAGCAGCTTAACGGCGGCTAGCGGGTGGGACGAGCAGTTCTTC. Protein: CASSLTAASGWDEQFF. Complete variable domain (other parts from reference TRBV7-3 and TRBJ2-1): GAGVSQTPSNKVTEKGKYVELRCDPISGHTALYWYRQSLGQGPEFLIYFQGTGAADDSGLPNDRFFAVRPEGSVSTLKIQRTERGDSAVYLCASSLTAASGWDEQFFGPGTRLTVL.

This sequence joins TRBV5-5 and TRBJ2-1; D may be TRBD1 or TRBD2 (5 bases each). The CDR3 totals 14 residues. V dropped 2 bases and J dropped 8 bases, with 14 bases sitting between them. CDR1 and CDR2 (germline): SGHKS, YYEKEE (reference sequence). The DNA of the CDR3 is TGTGCCAGCAGCTTCCGGGACCCGAGGGATGAGCAGTTCTTC. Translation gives CASSFRDPRDEQFF.

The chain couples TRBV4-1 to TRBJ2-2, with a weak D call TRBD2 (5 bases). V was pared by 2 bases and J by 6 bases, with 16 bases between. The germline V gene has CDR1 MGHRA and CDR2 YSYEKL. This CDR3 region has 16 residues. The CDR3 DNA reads TGCGCCAGCAGCCAATCCTCTAGCCCGGCTGCCGGGGAGCTGTTTTTT. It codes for CASSQSSSPAAGELFF.

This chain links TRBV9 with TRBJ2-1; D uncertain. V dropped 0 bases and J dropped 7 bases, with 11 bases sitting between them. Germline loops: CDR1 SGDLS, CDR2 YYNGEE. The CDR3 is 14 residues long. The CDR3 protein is CASSVELARNEQFF. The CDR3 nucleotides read TGTGCCAGCAGCGTAGAGCTTGCAAGGAATGAGCAGTTCTTC.

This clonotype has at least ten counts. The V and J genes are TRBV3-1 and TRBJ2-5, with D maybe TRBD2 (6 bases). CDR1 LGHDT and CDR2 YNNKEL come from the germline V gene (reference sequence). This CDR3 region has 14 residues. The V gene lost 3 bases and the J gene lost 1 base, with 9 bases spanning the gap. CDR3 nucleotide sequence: TGTGCCAGCAGCCAGGAGGGGTTCCAAGAGACCCAGTACTTC. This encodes CASSQEGFQETQYF.

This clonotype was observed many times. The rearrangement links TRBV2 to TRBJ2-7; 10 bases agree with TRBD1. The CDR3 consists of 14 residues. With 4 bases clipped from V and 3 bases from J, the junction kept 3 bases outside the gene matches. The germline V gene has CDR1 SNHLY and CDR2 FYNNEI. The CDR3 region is CASSGRTGGYEQYF. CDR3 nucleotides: TGTGCCAGCAGTGGACGGACAGGGGGCTACGAGCAGTACTTC.

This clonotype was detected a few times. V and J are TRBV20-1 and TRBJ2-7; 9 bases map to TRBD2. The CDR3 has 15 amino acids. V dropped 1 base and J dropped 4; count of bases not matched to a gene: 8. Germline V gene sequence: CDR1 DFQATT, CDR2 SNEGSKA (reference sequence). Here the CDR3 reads CSARAKSGRSYEQYF. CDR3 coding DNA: TGCAGTGCTAGAGCGAAAAGCGGGAGGAGTTACGAGCAGTACTTC.

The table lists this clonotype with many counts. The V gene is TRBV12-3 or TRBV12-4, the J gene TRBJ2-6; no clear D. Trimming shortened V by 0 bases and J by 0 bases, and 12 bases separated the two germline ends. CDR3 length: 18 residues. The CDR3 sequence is CASSLAGSDDSGANVLTF. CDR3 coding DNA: TGTGCCAGCAGTTTAGCGGGGTCGGATGACTCTGGGGCCAACGTCCTGACTTTC.

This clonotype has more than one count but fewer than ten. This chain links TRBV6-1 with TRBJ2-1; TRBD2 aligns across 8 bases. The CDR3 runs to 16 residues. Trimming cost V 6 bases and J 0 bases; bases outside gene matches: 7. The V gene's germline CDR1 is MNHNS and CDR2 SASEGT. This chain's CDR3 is CASRVLAESSYNEQFF. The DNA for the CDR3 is TGTGCCAGCAGGGTACTAGCGGAAAGCTCCTACAATGAGCAGTTCTTC.

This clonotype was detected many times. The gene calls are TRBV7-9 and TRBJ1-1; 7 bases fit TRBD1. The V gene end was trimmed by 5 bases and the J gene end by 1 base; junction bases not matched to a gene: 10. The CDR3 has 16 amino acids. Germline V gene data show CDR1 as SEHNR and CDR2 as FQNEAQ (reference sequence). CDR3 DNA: TGTGCCAGCAGCCAAATCGGGACAGCACGGAACACTGAAGCTTTCTTT. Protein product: CASSQIGTARNTEAFF.

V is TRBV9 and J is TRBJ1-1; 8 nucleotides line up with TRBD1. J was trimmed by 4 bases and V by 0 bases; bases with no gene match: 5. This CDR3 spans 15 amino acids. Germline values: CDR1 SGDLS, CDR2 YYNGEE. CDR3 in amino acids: CASSVGTGGGTEAFF. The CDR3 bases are TGTGCCAGCAGCGTAGGTACAGGGGGAGGCACTGAAGCTTTCTTT. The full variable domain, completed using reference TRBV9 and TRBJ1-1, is DSGVTQTPKHLITATGQRVTLRCSPRSGDLSVYWYQQSLDQGLQFLIQYYNGEERAKGNILERFSAQQFPDLHSELNLSSLELGDSALYFCASSVGTGGGTEAFFGQGTRLTVV.

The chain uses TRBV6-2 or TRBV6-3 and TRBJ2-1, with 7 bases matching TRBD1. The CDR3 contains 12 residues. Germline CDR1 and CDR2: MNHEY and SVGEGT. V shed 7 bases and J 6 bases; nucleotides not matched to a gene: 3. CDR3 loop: CASTDRVNEQFF. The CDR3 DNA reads TGTGCCAGCACTGACAGGGTCAATGAGCAGTTCTTC.

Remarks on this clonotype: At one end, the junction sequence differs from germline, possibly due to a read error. The chain's CDR3 is CASSQGQVRTDTQYF. The CDR3 bases are TGCGCCAGCAGCCAAGGACAGGTTCGCACAGATACGCAGTATTTT. This chain uses TRBV28 with TRBJ2-3, with 7 bases identical to TRBD1. There are 15 residues in the CDR3. Germline lookup yields CDR1 MDHEN and CDR2 SYDVKM.

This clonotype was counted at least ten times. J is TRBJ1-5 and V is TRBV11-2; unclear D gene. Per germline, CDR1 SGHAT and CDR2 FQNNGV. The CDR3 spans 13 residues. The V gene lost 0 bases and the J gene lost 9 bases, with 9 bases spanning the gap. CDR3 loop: CASSLDGWGPQHF. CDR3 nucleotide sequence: TGTGCCAGCAGCTTAGACGGGTGGGGGCCCCAGCATTTT.

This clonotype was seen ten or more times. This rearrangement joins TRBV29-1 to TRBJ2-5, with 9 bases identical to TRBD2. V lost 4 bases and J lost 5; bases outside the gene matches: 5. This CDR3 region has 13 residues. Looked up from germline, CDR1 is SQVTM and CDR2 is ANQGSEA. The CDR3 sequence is CSVAASGVETQYF. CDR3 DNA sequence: TGCAGCGTTGCCGCTAGCGGGGTCGAGACCCAGTACTTC.

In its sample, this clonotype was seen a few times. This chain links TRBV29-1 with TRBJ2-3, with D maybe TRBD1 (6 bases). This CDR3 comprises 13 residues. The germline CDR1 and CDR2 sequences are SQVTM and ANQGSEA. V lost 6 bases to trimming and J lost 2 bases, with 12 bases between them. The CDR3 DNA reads TGCAGCGTGAAGGGGGTAATCACAGATACGCAGTATTTT. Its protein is CSVKGVITDTQYF.

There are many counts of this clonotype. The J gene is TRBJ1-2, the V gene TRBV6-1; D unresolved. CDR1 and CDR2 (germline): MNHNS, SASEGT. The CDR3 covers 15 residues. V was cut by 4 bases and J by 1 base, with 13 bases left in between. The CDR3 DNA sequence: TGTGCCAGCAGTGGGGGTTTAAGATTTAACTATGGCTACACCTTC. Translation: CASSGGLRFNYGYTF.

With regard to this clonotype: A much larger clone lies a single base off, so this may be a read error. In DNA, the CDR3 is TGTGCCAGCAGCTTGACGCCAGCCCTTACTGACGAGCAGTTCTTC. Its translation: CASSLTPALTDEQFF. This sequence joins TRBV5-5 and TRBJ2-1; no clear D gene. Trimming took 1 base from V and 10 from J, leaving 18 bases between them. The CDR3 covers 15 residues. Germline V gene data show CDR1 as SGHKS and CDR2 as YYEKEE (reference sequence). The full variable domain, with the rest looked up from reference TRBV5-5 and TRBJ2-1, is DAGVTQSPTHLIKTRGQQVTLRCSPISGHKSVSWYQQVLGQGPQFIFQYYEKEERGRGNFPDRFSARQFPNYSSELNVNALLLGDSALYLCASSLTPALTDEQFFGPGTRLTVL.

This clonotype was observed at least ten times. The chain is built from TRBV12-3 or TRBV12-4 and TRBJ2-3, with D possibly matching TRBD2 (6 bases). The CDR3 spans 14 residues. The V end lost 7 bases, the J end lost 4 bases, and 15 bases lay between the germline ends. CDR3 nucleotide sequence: TGTGCCAGCACTACTGAGGAGGGCCCAGATACGCAGTATTTT. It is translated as CASTTEEGPDTQYF.

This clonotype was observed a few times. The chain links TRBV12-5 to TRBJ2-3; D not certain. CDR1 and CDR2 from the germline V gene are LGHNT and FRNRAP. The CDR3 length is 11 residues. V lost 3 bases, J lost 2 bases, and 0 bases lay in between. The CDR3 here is CASGFTDTQYF. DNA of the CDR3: TGTGCTAGTGGTTTCACAGATACGCAGTATTTT.